This T cell receptor (beta chain) was sequenced in a study of cytomegalovirus exposure and HLA in healthy donors. Study context: Genotyping of about 400 donors showed that around 81% belonged to the Caucasian-associated ancestry cluster. Study-level results: Researchers catalogued over 150 TCR beta chains as cytomegalovirus-associated.

Of note for this clone: Antigen: not known.

It was with 60 Vbeta and 13 Jbeta primers that the PCR ran. Here immunoSEQ multiplex PCR was the method, and the copy in TCRdb shows in-frame clones only, minus some. This sample carries 180,000 or so clones, around 75% of them seen once, and the ten largest clones take around 8.3%. The source material was PBMCs. This clonotype was obtained from a woman between 40 and 55 years old in good health and CMV-seropositive.

Here the CDR3 reads CASSQGSGRWGETQYF. The CDR3 DNA is TGCGCCAGCAGCCAGGGTAGCGGGAGATGGGGCGAGACCCAGTACTTC. The chain joins TRBV4-3 to TRBJ2-5; 9 bases are a match to TRBD2. The CDR3 spans 16 residues. Germline lookup yields CDR1 LGHNA and CDR2 YSLEER. Unmatched junction bases numbered 10, after V lost 3 bases and J lost 5 bases.